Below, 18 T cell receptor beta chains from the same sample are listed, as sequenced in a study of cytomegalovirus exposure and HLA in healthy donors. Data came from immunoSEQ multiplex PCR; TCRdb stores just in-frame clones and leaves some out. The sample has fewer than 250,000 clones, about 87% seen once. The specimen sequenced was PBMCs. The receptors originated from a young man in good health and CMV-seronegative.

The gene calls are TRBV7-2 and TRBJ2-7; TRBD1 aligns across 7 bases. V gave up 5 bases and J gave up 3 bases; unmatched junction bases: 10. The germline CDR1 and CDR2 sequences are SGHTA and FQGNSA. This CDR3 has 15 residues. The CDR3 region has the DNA TGTGCCAGCAGCGACAGTGGGACAGTCAGCTACGAGCAGTACTTC. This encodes CASSDSGTVSYEQYF.

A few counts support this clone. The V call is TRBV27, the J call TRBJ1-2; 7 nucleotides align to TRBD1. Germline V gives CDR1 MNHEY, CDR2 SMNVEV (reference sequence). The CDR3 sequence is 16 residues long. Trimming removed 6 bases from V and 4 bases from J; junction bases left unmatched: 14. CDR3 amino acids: CASRPRTDRTIYGYTF. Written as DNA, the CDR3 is TGTGCCAGCAGGCCGAGAACGGACAGGACTATCTATGGCTACACCTTC.

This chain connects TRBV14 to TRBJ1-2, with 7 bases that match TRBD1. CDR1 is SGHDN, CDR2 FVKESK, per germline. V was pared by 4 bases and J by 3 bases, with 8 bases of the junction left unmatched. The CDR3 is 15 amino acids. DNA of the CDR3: TGTGCCAGCAGCCCTCATTACAGGGGAGACTATGGCTACACCTTC. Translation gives CASSPHYRGDYGYTF.

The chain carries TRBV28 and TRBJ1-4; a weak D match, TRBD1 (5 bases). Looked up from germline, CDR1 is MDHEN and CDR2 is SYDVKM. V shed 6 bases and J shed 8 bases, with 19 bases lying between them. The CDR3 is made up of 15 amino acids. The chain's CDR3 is CASSPRGLGDEKLFF. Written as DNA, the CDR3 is TGTGCCAGCAGCCCTAGGGGACTAGGTGACGAAAAACTGTTTTTT.

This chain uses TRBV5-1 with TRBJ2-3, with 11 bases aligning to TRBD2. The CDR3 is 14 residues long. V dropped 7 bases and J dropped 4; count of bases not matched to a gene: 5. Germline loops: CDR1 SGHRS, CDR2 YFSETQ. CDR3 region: CASLLAGDSDTQYF. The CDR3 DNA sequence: TGCGCCAGCCTACTAGCGGGGGACTCAGATACGCAGTATTTT.

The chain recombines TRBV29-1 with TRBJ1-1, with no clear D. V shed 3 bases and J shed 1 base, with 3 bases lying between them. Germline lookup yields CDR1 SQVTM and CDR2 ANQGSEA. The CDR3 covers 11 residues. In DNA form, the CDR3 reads TGCAGCGTTGACCGGAACACTGAAGCTTTCTTT. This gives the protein CSVDRNTEAFF.

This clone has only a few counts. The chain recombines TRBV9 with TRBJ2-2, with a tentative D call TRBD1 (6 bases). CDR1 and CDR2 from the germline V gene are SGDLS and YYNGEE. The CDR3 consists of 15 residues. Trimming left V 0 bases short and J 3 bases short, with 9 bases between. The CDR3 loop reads CASSVAGVHTGELFF. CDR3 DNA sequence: TGTGCCAGCAGCGTAGCAGGGGTCCACACCGGGGAGCTGTTTTTT.

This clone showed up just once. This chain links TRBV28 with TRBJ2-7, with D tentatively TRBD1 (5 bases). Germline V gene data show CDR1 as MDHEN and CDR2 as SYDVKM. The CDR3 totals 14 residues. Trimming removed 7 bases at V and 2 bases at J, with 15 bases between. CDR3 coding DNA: TGTGCCAGCAAGAGCAGGGCTTCCACCTACGAGCAGTACTTC. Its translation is CASKSRASTYEQYF.

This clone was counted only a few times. CDR3 in DNA: TGTGCCAGCAGCTTAAATTACGGTCCCGGTCAGCCCCAGCATTTT. Its translation: CASSLNYGPGQPQHF. The V call is TRBV7-2, the J call TRBJ1-5, with D unresolved. Germline CDR1 is SGHTA and CDR2 is FQGNSA. The CDR3 spans 15 residues. V was pared by 2 bases and J by 6 bases, with 14 bases between.

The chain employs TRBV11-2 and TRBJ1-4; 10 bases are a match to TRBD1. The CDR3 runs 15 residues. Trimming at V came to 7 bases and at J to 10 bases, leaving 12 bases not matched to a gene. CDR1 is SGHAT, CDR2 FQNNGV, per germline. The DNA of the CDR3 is TGTGCCAGCACCAAACCGGGACAGGGGTACGGAAAACTGTTTTTT. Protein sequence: CASTKPGQGYGKLFF.

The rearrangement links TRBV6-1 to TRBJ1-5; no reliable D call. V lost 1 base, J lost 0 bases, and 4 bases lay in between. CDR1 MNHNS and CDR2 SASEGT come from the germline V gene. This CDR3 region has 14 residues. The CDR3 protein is CASSEVNSNQPQHF. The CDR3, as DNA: TGTGCCAGCAGTGAAGTAAATAGCAATCAGCCCCAGCATTTT.

The CDR3 region has the DNA TGTGCCAGCAGCTTAGACTCCTCCTACAATGAGCAGTTCTTC. This encodes CASSLDSSYNEQFF. The chain carries TRBV7-3 and TRBJ2-1; D unclear. Germline CDR1 is SGHTA and CDR2 is FQGTGA. V shed 2 bases and J shed 0 bases, with 5 bases lying between them. CDR3 size: 14 residues.

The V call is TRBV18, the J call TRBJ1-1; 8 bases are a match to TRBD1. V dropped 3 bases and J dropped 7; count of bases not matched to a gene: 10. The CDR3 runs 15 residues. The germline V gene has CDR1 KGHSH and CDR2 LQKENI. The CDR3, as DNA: TGTGCCAGCTCACCGGGCAGGGGGCGTTCCGGTGAAGCTTTCTTT. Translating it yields CASSPGRGRSGEAFF.

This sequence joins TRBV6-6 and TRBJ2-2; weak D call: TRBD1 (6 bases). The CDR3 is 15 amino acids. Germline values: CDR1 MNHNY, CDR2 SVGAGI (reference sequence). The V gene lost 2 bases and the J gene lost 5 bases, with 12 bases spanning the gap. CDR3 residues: CASSYRDTVTGELFF. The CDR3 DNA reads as TGTGCCAGCAGTTACCGGGACACAGTGACCGGGGAGCTGTTTTTT.

CDR3 in DNA: TGTGCTAGTGGTTTGTCCGGGACTAGCGGATACGAGCAGTACTTC. Protein: CASGLSGTSGYEQYF. The chain combines TRBV12-5 with TRBJ2-7; TRBD2 aligns across 11 bases. With 2 bases clipped from V and 4 bases from J, the junction kept 4 bases outside the gene matches. The CDR3 runs to 15 residues. In germline, CDR1 is LGHNT, CDR2 FRNRAP.

CDR3 DNA sequence: TGCGCCAGCAGATCAACAGGGGGCAGTGGCTACACCTTC. Protein product: CASRSTGGSGYTF. The V call is TRBV5-1, the J call TRBJ1-2; TRBD1 agrees at 9 bases. Germline-derived CDR1 and CDR2 are SGHRS and YFSETQ. This CDR3 contains 13 residues. The trim removed 5 bases at V and 7 bases at J, leaving 6 bases unmatched.

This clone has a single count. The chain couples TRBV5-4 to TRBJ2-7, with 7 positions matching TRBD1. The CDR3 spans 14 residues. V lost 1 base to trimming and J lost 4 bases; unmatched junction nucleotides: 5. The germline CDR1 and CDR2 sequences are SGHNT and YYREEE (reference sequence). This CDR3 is CASSLSGTVYEQYF. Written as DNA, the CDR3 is TGTGCCAGCAGCTTGTCCGGGACAGTATACGAGCAGTACTTC. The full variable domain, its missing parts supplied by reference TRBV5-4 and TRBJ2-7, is ETGVTQSPTHLIKTRGQQVTLRCSSQSGHNTVSWYQQALGQGPQFIFQYYREEENGRGNFPPRFSGLQFPNYSSELNVNALELDDSALYLCASSLSGTVYEQYFGPGTRLTVT.

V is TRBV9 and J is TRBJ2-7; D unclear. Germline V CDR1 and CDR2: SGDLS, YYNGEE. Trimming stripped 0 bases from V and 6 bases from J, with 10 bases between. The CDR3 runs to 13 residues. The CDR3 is CASSVEQSPEQYF. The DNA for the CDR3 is TGTGCCAGCAGCGTAGAACAGTCCCCCGAGCAGTACTTC.